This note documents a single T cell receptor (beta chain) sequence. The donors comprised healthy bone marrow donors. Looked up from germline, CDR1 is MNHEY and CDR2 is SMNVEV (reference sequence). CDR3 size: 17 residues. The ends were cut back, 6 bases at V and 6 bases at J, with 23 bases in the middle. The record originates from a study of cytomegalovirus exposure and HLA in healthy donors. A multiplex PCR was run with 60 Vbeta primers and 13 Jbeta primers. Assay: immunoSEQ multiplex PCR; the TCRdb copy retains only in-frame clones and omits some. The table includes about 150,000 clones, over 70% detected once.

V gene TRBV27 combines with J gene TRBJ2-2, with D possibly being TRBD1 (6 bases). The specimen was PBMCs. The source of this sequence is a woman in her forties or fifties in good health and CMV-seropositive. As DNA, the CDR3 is TGTGCCAGCAGCTCTACCCGGACAGATTACAGGGCCGGGGAGCTGTTTTTT. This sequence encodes CASSSTRTDYRAGELFF.